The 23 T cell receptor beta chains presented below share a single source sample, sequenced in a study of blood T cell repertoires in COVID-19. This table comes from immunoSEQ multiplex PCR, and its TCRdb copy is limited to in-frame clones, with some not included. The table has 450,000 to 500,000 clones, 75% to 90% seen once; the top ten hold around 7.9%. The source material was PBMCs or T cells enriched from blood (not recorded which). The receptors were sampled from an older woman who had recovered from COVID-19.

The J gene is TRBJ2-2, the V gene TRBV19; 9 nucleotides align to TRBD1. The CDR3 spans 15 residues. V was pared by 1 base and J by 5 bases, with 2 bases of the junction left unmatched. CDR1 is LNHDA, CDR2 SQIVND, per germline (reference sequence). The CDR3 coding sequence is TGTGCCAGTAGTATAGGGGGACAGGGTACCGGGGAGCTGTTTTTT. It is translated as CASSIGGQGTGELFF.

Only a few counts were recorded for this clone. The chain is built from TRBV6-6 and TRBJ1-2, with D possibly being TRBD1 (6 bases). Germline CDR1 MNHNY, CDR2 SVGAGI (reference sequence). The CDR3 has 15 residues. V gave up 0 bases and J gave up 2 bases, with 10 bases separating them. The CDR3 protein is CASSYSGQGNYGYTF. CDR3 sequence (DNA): TGTGCCAGCAGTTACTCGGGTCAGGGGAACTATGGCTACACCTTC.

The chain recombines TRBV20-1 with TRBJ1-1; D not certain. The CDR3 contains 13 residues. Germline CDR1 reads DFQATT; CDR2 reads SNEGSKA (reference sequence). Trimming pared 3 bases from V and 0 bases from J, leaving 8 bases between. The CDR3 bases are TGCAGTGCTAGTGGGCAACTGAACACTGAAGCTTTCTTT. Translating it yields CSASGQLNTEAFF.

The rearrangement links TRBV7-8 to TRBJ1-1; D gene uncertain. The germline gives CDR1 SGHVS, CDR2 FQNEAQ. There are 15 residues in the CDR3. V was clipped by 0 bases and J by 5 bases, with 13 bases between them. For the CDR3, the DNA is TGTGCCAGCAGCTTAGCCCCGGGATCTGTTACTGAAGCTTTCTTT. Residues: CASSLAPGSVTEAFF.

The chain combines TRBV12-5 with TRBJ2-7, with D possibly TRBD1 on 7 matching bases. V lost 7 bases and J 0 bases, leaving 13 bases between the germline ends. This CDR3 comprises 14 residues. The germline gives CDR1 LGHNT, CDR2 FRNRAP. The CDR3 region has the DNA TGTGCTAGTGCTGGCGGGACAGTCTCCTACGAGCAGTACTTC. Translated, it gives CASAGGTVSYEQYF.

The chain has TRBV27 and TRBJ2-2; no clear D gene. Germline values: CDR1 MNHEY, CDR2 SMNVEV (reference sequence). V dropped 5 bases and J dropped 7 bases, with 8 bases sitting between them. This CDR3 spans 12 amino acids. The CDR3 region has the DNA TGTGCCAGCAGTAGGTCTAGCGGGGAGCTGTTTTTT. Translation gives CASSRSSGELFF.

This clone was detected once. The CDR3 bases are TGTGCCAGCAGTGAATCGGGGTATACGCAGTATTTT. Protein: CASSESGYTQYF. The J gene is TRBJ2-3, the V gene TRBV6-1; the D gene is possibly TRBD2 (5 bases). There are 12 residues in the CDR3. V was clipped by 2 bases and J by 7 bases, with 7 bases between them. Germline V lookup: CDR1 MNHNS, CDR2 SASEGT.

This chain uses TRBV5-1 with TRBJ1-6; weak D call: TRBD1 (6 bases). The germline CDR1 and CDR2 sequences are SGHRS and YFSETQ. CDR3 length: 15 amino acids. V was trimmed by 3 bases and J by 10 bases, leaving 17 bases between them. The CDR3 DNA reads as TGCGCCAGCAGCTACCTACAGGGAAGGGGGTCACCCCTCCACTTT. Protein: CASSYLQGRGSPLHF.

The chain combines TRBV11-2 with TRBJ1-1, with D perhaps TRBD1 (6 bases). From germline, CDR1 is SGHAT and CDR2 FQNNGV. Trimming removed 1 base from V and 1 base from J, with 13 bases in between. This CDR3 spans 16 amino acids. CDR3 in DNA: TGTGCCAGCAGCTTAGGAGGAAGGGGGAGGAACACTGAAGCTTTCTTT. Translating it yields CASSLGGRGRNTEAFF.

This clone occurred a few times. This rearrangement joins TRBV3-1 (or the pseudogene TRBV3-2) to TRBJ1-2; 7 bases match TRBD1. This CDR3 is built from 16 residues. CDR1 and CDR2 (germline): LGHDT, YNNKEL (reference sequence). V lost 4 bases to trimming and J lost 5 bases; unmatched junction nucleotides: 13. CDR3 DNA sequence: TGTGCCAGCAGCCGAGCCGCCGGGACAGCGACATATGGCTACACCTTC. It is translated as CASSRAAGTATYGYTF.

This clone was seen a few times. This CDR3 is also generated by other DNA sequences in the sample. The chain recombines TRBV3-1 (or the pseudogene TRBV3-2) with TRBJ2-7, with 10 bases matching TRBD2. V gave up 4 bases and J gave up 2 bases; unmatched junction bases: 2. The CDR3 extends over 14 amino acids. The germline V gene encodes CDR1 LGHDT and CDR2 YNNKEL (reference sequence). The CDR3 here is CASSPSGGAYEQYF. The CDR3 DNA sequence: TGTGCCAGCAGCCCTAGCGGGGGAGCCTACGAGCAGTACTTC.

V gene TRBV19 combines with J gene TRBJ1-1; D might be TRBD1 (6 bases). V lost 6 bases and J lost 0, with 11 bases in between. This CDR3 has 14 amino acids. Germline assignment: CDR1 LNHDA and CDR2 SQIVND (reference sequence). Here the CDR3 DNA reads TGTGCCAGTAGGTTACAGGGCCTGAACACTGAAGCTTTCTTT. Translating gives CASRLQGLNTEAFF.

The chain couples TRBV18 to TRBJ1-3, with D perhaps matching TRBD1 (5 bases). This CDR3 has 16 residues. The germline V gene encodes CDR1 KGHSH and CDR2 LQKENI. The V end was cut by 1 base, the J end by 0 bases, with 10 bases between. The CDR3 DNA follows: TGTGCCAGCTCACCACAGAAGGGACTCTCTGGAAACACCATATATTTT. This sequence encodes CASSPQKGLSGNTIYF.

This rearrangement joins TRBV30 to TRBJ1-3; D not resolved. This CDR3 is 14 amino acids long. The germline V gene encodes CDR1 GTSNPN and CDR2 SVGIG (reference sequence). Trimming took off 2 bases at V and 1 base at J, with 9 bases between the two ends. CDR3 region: CAWSLPGSGNTIYF. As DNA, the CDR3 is TGTGCCTGGAGTCTCCCAGGATCTGGAAACACCATATATTTT. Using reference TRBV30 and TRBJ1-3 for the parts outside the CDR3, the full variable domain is SQTIHQWPATLVQPVGSPLSLECTVEGTSNPNLYWYRQAAGRGLQLLFYSVGIGQISSEVPQNLSASRPQDRQFILSSKKLLLSDSGFYLCAWSLPGSGNTIYFGEGSWLTVV.

This CDR3 reads CASSWGGAAKNIQYF. In DNA form, the CDR3 reads TGCGCCAGCAGCTGGGGCGGGGCAGCCAAAAACATTCAGTACTTC. The chain carries TRBV5-1 and TRBJ2-4, with D perhaps matching TRBD2 (6 bases). Trimming cost V 3 bases and J 0 bases, with 10 bases left between them. Germline values: CDR1 SGHRS, CDR2 YFSETQ. The CDR3 loop spans 15 amino acids.

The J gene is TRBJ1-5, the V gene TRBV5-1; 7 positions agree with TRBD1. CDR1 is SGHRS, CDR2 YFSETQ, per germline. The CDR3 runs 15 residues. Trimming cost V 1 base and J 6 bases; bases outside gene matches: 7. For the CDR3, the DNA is TGCGCCAGCAGCTTGTCCCAGGGGGAAGGTCAGCCCCAGCATTTT. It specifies CASSLSQGEGQPQHF.

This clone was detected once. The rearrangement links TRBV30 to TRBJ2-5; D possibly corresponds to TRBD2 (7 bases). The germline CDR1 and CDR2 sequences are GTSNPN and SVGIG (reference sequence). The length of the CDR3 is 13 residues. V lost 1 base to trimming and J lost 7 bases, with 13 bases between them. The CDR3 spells CAWSEGGAGTQYF. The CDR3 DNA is TGTGCCTGGAGTGAAGGGGGGGCGGGGACCCAGTACTTC.

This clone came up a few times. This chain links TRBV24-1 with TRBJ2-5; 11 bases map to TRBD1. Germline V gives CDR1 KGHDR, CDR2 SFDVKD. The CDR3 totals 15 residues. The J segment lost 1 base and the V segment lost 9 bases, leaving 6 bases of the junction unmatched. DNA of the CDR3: TGTGCCACCGGAACGGGACAGGGGGTCCAAGAGACCCAGTACTTC. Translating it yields CATGTGQGVQETQYF.

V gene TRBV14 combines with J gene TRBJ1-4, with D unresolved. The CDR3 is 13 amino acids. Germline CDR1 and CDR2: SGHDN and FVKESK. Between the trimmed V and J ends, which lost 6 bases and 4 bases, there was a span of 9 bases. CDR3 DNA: TGTGCCAGCAGTTATGAGCTTAATGAAAAACTGTTTTTT. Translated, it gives CASSYELNEKLFF.

CDR3 sequence reads: CASSSPGTGVYGYTF. CDR3 nucleotide sequence: TGTGCCAGCAGTTCCCCCGGGACAGGGGTGTATGGCTACACCTTC. The chain uses TRBV27 and TRBJ1-2, with 10 bases identical to TRBD1. This CDR3 contains 15 residues. V shed 4 bases, J shed 5 bases, and the junction held 7 bases outside the gene matches. In germline, CDR1 is MNHEY, CDR2 SMNVEV (reference sequence).

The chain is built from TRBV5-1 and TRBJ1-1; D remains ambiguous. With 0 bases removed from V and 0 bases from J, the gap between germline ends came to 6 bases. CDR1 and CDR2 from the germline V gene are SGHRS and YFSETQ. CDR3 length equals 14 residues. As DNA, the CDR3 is TGCGCCAGCAGCTTGGAGAGATTGAACACTGAAGCTTTCTTT. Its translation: CASSLERLNTEAFF.

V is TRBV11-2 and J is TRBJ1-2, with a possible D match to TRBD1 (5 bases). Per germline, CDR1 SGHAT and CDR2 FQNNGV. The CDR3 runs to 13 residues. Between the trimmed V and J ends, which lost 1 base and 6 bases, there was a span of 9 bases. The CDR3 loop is CASSLVAGNGYTF. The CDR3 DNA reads TGTGCCAGCAGCTTAGTGGCAGGGAATGGCTACACCTTC.

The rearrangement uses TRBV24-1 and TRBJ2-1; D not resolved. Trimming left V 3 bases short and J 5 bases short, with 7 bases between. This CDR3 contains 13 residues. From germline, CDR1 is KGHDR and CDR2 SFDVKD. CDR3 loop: CATSDRDHNEQFF. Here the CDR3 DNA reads TGTGCCACCAGTGATCGCGATCACAATGAGCAGTTCTTC.